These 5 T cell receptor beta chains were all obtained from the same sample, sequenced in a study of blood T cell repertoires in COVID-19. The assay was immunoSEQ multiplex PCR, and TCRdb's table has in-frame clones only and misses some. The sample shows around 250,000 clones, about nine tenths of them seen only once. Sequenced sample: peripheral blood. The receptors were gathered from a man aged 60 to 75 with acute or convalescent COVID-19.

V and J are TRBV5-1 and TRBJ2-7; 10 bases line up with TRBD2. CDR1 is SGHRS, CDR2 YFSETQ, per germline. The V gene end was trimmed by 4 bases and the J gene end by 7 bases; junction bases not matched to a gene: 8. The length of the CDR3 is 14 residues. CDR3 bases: TGCGCCAGCAGCCGGACTAGCGGAAATGGGGAGCAGTACTTC. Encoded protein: CASSRTSGNGEQYF.

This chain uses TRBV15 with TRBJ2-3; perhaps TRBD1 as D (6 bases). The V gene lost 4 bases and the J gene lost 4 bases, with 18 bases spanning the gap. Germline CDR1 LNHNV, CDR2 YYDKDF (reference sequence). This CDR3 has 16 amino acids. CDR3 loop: CATSTRTVGVADTQYF. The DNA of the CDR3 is TGTGCCACCAGCACCAGGACAGTCGGCGTAGCAGATACGCAGTATTTT.

CDR3 region: CASSFGGYNDEQFF. The CDR3 nucleotides read TGTGCCAGCAGCTTCGGGGGGTACAACGATGAGCAGTTCTTC. J is TRBJ2-1 and V is TRBV7-3, with TRBD2 matching 7 bases. Germline V gives CDR1 SGHTA, CDR2 FQGTGA. The CDR3 length is 14 residues. With V trimmed by 3 bases and J by 8 bases, 7 bases remained unmatched.

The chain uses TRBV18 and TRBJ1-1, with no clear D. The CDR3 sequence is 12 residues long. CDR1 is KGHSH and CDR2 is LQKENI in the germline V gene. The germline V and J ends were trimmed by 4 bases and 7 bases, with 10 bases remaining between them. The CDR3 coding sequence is TGTGCCAGCTCACTTACGGGAGATGAAGCTTTCTTT. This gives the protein CASSLTGDEAFF.

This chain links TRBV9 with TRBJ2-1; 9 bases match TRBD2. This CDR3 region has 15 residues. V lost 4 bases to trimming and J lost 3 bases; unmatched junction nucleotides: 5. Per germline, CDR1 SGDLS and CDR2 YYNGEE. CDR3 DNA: TGTGCCAGCAGCCCCCGACTAGCGGACTACAATGAGCAGTTCTTC. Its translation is CASSPRLADYNEQFF. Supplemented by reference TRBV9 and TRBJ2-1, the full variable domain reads DSGVTQTPKHLITATGQRVTLRCSPRSGDLSVYWYQQSLDQGLQFLIQYYNGEERAKGNILERFSAQQFPDLHSELNLSSLELGDSALYFCASSPRLADYNEQFFGPGTRLTVL.